This paragraph covers one T cell receptor (beta chain) sequence. Its specificity is not known. Although they were nominally healthy when sampled, donors likely had unrecorded immune exposures. With V trimmed by 2 bases and J by 6 bases, 3 bases remained unmatched. The CDR3 sequence is 14 residues long. The germline gives CDR1 MNHEY, CDR2 SMNVEV (reference sequence). These data come from a study of cytomegalovirus exposure and HLA in healthy donors. PCR involved 60 Vbeta and 13 Jbeta primers. The protocol was immunoSEQ multiplex PCR, while the TCRdb copy is restricted to in-frame clones and leaves out a portion. The sample includes about 130,000 clones. Study results and limitations: The investigators catalogued 164 TCR beta chains as cytomegalovirus-associated.

This sequence originates from a woman aged 55-70 years in good health and CMV-seronegative. The specimen sequenced was PBMCs. V and J are TRBV27 and TRBJ1-5; 8 nucleotides line up with TRBD1. The CDR3 is CASSLQGAGQPQHF. Written as DNA, the CDR3 is TGTGCCAGCAGTTTACAGGGGGCTGGTCAGCCCCAGCATTTT.